This entry lists 4 T cell receptor beta chains sequenced from one sample in a study of human T cells and chemical hapten exposure. From the RACE reads, TCRdb called clonotypes with MiXCR, one entry per CDR3 protein. The profile shows some 200,000 distinct CDR3 sequences, about a fifth of them singletons. Documented time point: patch test 1, 2 weeks after DPC sensitization. Treatment in this sample: therapeutic diphenylcyclopropenone sensitization with weekly scalp DPC. The material was whole blood, obtained in connection with sensitization to the hapten diphenylcyclopropenone (DPC). Receptors originate from a woman aged 45-60 years with alopecia areata. Some clones in this sample may be carry-over from other donors' samples.

This clonotype was observed many times. V usage is TRBV7-8 and J usage is TRBJ1-1; possible D gene TRBD1, 5 bases. V was pared by 5 bases and J by 5 bases, with 15 bases between. Germline V gene sequence: CDR1 SGHVS, CDR2 FQNEAQ. The CDR3 has 14 residues. CDR3 DNA sequence: TGTGCCAGCAGCCCAGCAGGAGGGGTTACTGAAGCTTTCTTT. Encoded protein: CASSPAGGVTEAFF. Together with reference TRBV7-8 and TRBJ1-1, the CDR3 gives the full variable domain: GAGVSQSPRYKVAKRGQDVALRCDPISGHVSLFWYQQALGQGPEFLTYFQNEAQLDKSGLPSDRFFAERPEGSVSTLKIQRTQQEDSAVYLCASSPAGGVTEAFFGQGTRLTVV.

This clonotype was counted a few times. V and J are TRBV29-1 and TRBJ1-2; a weak D match, TRBD1 (5 bases). CDR1 is SQVTM and CDR2 is ANQGSEA in the germline V gene. The CDR3 contains 14 residues. V was trimmed by 7 bases and J by 0 bases, leaving 15 bases between them. The CDR3 is CSAKTVNPNYGYTF. The CDR3 DNA sequence: TGCAGCGCTAAGACAGTTAATCCTAACTATGGCTACACCTTC.

The chain carries TRBV2 and TRBJ2-3; D might be TRBD2 (5 bases). The CDR3 runs to 13 residues. V was cut by 6 bases and J by 5 bases, with 12 bases left in between. CDR1 is SNHLY, CDR2 FYNNEI, per germline. This CDR3 reads CASREDGEDTQYF. CDR3 nucleotide sequence: TGTGCCAGCAGGGAGGACGGTGAAGATACGCAGTATTTT.

The chain links TRBV6-5 to TRBJ1-1, with 9 bases lining up with TRBD1. CDR3 length equals 15 residues. The ends lost 7 bases at V and 2 bases at J; junction bases unmatched: 8. The germline CDR1 and CDR2 sequences are MNHEY and SVGAGI. For the CDR3, the DNA is TGTGCCAGCATCCGACAGGGGGTTCAAAACACTGAAGCTTTCTTT. Protein: CASIRQGVQNTEAFF.